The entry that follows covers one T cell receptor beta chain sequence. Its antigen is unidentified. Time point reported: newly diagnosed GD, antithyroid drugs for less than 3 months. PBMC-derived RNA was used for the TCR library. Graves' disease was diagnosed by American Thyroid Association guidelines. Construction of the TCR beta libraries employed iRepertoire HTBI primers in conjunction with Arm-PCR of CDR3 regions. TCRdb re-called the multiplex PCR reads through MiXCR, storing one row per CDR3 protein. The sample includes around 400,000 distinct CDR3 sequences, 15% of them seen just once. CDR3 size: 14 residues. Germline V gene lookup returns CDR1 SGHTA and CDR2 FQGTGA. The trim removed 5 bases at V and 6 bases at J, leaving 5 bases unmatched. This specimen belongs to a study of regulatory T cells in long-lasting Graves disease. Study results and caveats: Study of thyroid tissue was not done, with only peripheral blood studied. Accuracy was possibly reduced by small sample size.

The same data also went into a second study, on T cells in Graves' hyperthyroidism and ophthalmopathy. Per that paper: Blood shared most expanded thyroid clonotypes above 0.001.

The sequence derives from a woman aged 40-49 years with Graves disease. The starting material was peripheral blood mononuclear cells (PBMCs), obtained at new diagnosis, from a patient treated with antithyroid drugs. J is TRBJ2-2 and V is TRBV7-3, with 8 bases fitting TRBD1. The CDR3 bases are TGTGCCAGCAGCGTGGACAGGGACGCCGGGGAGCTGTTTTTT. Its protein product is CASSVDRDAGELFF.